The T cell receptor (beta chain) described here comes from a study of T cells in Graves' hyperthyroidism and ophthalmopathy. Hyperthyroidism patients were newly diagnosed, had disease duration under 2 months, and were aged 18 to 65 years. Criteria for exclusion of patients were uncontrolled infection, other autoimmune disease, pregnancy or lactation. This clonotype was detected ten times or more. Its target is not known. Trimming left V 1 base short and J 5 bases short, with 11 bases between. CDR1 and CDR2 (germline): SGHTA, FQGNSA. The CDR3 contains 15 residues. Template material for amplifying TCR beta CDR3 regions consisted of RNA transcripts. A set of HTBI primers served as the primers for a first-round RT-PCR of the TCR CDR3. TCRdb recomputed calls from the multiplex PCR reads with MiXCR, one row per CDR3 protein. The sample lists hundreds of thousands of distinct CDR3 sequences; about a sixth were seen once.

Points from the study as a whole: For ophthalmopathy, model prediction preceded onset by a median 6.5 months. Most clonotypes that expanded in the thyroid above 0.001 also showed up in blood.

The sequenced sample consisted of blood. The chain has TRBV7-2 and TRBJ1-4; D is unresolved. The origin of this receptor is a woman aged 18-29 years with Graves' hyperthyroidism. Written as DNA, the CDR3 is TGTGCCAGCAGCTTAGTCGTAAGCCCCAATGAAAAACTGTTTTTT. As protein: CASSLVVSPNEKLFF.